This entry describes one TCR beta chain. This entry belongs to a study of blood T cell repertoires in COVID-19. About the research overall: Italy, Spain and the United States were the sources of the convalescent and acute COVID-19 samples. PBMCs, B-cell-depleted T cells, or T cells were the source of the cDNA or gDNA that made up the material.

The authors' processing: The assay estimated nucleated cells by amplifying reference gene primers. Some clones are missing from TCRdb's copy, which holds only in-frame ones; the method was immunoSEQ multiplex PCR. The V and J calls and clone size are taken from that table; D and trimming were inferred from the DNA. The sample comprises 110,000 to 150,000 clones, approximately 80% of which are singletons, and about 5.8% rests with the top ten. Trimming pared 4 bases from V and 7 bases from J, leaving 17 bases between. The CDR3 contains 14 residues. The germline CDR1 and CDR2 sequences are LGHNA and YNFKEQ.

The clonotype was recovered from a human donor in a cohort sampled during active COVID-19. Sequencing was carried out using peripheral blood. The rearrangement links TRBV4-2 to TRBJ2-7; possible D gene TRBD2, 6 bases. Here the CDR3 DNA reads TGTGCCAGCAGCCTGGGGGGAGTATCGGGTGAGCAGTACTTC. The encoded protein is CASSLGGVSGEQYF.